This TCR beta chain was obtained from a study of T cells in Graves' hyperthyroidism and ophthalmopathy. Fresh peripheral blood, 8 to 10 ml of it, supplied the PBMCs. CDR3 length: 17 residues. The V end lost 2 bases, the J end lost 0 bases, and 13 bases lay between the germline ends. CDR1 MDHEN and CDR2 SYDVKM come from the germline V gene. This clonotype was counted many times. From RNA transcripts, TCR beta CDR3 regions were amplified. TCR CDR3 underwent first-round RT-PCR with the HTBI primer set. TCRdb reprocessed the multiplex PCR reads via MiXCR and lists one record per CDR3 protein. The sample records about 400,000 distinct CDR3 sequences, 15% to 17% being singletons.

This clonotype was obtained from a woman under 30 with Graves' hyperthyroidism. The V gene is TRBV28, the J gene TRBJ1-4; D unclear. The source material was blood. The CDR3 spells CASSLKTFRATNEKLFF. The CDR3 nucleotides read TGTGCCAGCAGTTTAAAGACTTTTAGGGCAACTAATGAAAAACTGTTTTTT.